The rows below give T cell receptor beta chains drawn from one sample of a study of T-cell reconstitution after alpha-beta-depleted transplantation in children. From the PCR reads, TCRdb called clonotypes with MiXCR, one entry per CDR3 protein. The data contain about 610,000 distinct CDR3 sequences, more than 9% of them singletons. Sequenced here: PBMCs from the stem cell graft donor, sampled from the stem cell graft. The receptors derive from a human donor who donated a stem cell graft to a child with acute myeloid leukemia. Each CDR3 is given without its conserved first and last residue. Clone size is not always given. Where it is, it says once, few, many or a class for expanded clones.

clone size | V gene | CDR3 protein
. | TRBV5-6 | ASSSGLAGKTDTQY
few | TRBV25-1 | ASRQSNYGYT
. | TRBV24-1 | ATSDGAGQGATYNEQF
. | TRBV5-1 | ASSPGTGGGNTEAF
. | TRBV29-1 | IVLPGADTQY
few | TRBV24-1 | ATSDPRGGQETQY
few | TRBV7-2 | ASSLTPAYEQY
. | TRBV20-1 | CARVRGEGRYNEQF
. | TRBV9 | ASSVTWTGVDEQF
. | TRBV5-5 | ASSARPVGAGETQY
. | TRBV24-1 | ATSASLGTSGRVNEQF
few | TRBV29-1 | SVDLAEAQY
few | TRBV11-2 | ASSGLAGGAGELF
many | TRBV20-1 | SARINRARMEETQY
many | TRBV12-3/TRBV12-4 | ASTTGDGYT
few | TRBV12-3/TRBV12-4 | ASSFAEGGTEAF
. | TRBV7-2 | ASRLDGRVATDTQY
few | TRBV20-1 | SAILTQGPPLH
many | TRBV7-3 | ASSLGPLTDTQY
few | TRBV20-1 | SAQDPGAPGELF
many | TRBV20-1 | RTQGAFQETQY
few | TRBV5-1 | ASSSGLAGGQNTGELF
. | TRBV20-1 | SASGGVGNQPQH
. | TRBV6-5 | ASSSAAGGPETQY
many | TRBV29-1 | SGHAGSLNNEQF
few | TRBV20-1 | SARVPGRPTTDTQY
many | TRBV12-3/TRBV12-4 | ASSSPHRSYEQY
few | TRBV20-1 | SVEGGGLEGGTDTQY
few | TRBV20-1 | SARDPAGGPTDTQY